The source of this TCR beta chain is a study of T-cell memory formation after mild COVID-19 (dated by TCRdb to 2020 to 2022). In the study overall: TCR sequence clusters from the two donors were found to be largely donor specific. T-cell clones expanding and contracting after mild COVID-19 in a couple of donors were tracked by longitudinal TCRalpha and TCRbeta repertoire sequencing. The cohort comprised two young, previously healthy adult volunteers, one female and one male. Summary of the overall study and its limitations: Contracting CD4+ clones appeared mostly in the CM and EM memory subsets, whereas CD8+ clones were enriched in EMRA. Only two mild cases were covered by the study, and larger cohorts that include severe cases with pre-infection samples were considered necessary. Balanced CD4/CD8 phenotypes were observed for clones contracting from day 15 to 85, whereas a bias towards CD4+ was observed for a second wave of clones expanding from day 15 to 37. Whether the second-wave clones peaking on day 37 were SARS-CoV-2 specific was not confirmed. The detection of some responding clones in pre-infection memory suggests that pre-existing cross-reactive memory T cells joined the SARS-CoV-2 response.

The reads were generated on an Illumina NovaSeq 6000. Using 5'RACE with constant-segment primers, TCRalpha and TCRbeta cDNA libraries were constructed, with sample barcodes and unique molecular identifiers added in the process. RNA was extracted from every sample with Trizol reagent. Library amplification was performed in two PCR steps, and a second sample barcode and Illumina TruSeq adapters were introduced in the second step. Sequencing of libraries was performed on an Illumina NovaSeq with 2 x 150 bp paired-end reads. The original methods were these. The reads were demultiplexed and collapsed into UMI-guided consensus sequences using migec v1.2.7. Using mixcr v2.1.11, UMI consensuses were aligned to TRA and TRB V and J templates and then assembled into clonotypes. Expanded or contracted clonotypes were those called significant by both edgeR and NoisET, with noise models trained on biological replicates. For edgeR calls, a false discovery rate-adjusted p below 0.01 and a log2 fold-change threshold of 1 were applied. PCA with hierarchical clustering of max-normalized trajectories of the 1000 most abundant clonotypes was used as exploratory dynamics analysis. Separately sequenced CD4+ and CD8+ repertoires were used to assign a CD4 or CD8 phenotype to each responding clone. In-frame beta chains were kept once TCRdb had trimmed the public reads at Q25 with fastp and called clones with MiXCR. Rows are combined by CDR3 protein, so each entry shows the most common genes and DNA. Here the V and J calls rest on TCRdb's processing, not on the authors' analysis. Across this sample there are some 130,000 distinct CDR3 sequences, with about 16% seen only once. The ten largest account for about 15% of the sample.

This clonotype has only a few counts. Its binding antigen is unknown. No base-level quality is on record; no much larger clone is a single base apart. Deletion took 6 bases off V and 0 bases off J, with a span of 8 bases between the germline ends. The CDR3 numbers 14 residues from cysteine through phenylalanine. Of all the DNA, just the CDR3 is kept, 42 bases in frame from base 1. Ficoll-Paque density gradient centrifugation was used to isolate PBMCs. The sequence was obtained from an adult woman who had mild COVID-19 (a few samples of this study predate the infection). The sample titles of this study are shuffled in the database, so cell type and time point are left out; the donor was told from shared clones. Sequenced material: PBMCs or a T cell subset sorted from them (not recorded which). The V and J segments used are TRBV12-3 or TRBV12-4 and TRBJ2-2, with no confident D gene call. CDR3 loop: CASSLHANTGELFF. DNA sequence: TGTGCCAGCAGCCTACACGCGAACACCGGGGAGCTGTTTTTT.